The sequence of this T cell receptor (beta chain) was determined in a study of early T cells in non-severe SARS-CoV-2 infection (TCRdb year 2021). As for the study more broadly: TCR sequencing used bulk RNA from unsorted whole blood, so alpha and beta chains could not be paired.

Paper-wide results and their limitations: VDJdb matching was skewed toward anti-spike CD8 responses and likely underestimated virus-specific expansions, missing private and CD4 specificities.

About this clonotype itself: This receptor's antigen is unknown. Base qualities are not recorded, but no much larger clone differs from it by a single base.

The library was built by means of 5' RACE. Sequenced on a NextSeq 500. Unique molecular identifiers were attached to individual cDNA molecules in the TCR library protocol so that sequencing error and PCR bias could be corrected. Both TCR alpha and beta chains were sequenced, and tight co-correlation was observed between alpha and beta sequence abundances in each sample. Per the source publication's procedure: Decombinator V4 was used to annotate the V gene, J gene and CDR3 of the TCR sequences. Expanded TCRs were defined as changing significantly between any two time points under a Poisson model with p below 0.0001. TCR abundances were normalised to the total number of TCRs sequenced per sample and expressed as counts per million. MAIT TCRs were defined by TRAV1-2 paired with TRAJ12, TRAJ20 or TRAJ33, and iNKT TCRs by TRAV10 paired with TRAJ18. VDJdb, accessed 1 November 2021, was searched for CMV, EBV and SARS-CoV-2 annotated TCRs, with TCRs annotated for multiple antigens excluded. TCRdb cleaned the public reads at Q25 with fastp, built clones with MiXCR and kept in-frame beta chains. Identical CDR3 protein sequences are pooled into one entry, listed with their most common genes and DNA. TCRdb, rather than the study authors, made the V and J calls. The sample table holds about 77,000 distinct CDR3 sequences, of which about 9.6% were seen once. The ten largest make up 4.8% of the sample.

A case-control design nested within a healthcare worker cohort in London, UK, was used, with weekly nasopharyngeal swab PCR tests and blood sampling performed. Healthcare workers were recruited during the week of the UK lockdown, between 23 and 31 March 2020, and followed weekly for up to 16 weeks. The germline V gene specifies SGHRS as CDR1 and YFSETQ as CDR2. The CDR3 numbers 15 residues from cysteine through phenylalanine. The entry retains the CDR3 DNA only, 45 bases that are in frame from base 1. V was cut back by 0 bases and J by 2 bases, leaving a gap of 11 bases between them. The sample comprised whole blood. This TCR derives from an adult who was a healthcare worker with PCR-confirmed SARS-CoV-2 infection or an uninfected control (not recorded which). The V and J genes are TRBV5-1 and TRBJ2-5; the D gene is perhaps TRBD2, from 7 matching bases. For the CDR3, the sequence is CASSLARGGQETQYF. Here is the DNA: TGCGCCAGCAGCTTGGCCAGGGGAGGGCAAGAGACCCAGTACTTC.